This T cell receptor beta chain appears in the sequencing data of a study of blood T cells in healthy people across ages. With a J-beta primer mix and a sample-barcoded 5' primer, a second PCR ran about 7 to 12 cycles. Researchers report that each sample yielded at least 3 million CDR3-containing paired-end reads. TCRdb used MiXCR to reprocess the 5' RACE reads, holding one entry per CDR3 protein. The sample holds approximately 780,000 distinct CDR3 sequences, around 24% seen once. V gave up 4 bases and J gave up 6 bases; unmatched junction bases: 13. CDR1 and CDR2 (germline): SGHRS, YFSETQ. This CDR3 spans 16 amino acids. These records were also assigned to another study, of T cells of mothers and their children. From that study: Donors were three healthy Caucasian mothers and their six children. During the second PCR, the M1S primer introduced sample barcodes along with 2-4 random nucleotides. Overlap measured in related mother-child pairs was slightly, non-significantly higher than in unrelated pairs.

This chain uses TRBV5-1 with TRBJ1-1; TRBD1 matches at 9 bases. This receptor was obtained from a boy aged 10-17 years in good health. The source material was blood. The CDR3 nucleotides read TGCGCCAGCAGCGAACAGGGGGCTGGGGTATTGGCTGAAGCTTTCTTT. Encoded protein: CASSEQGAGVLAEAFF.